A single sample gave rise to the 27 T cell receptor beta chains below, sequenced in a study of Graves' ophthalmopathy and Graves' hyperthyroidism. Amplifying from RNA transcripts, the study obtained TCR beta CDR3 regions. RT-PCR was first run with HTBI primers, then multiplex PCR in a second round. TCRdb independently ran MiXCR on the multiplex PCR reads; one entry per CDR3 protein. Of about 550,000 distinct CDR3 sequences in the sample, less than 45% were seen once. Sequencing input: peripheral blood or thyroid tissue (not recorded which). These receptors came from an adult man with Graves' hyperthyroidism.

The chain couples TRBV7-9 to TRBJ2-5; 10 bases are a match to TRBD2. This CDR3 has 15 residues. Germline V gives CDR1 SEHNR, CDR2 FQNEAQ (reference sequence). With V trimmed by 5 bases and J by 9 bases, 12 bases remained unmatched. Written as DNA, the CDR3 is TGTGCCAGCAGCCCGCCGACTAGCGGGTTCGAGGCCCAGTACTTC. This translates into CASSPPTSGFEAQYF.

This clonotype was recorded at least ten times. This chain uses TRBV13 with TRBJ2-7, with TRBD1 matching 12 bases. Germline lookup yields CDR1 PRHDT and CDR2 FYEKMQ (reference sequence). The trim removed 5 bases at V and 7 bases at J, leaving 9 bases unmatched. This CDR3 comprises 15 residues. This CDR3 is CASSPPGQGAWEQYF. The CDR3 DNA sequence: TGTGCCAGCAGCCCCCCGGGACAGGGGGCGTGGGAGCAGTACTTC. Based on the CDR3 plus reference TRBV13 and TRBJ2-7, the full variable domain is AAGVIQSPRHLIKEKRETATLKCYPIPRHDTVYWYQQGPGQDPQFLISFYEKMQSDKGSIPDRFSAQQFSDYHSELNMSSLELGDSALYFCASSPPGQGAWEQYFGPGTRLTVT.

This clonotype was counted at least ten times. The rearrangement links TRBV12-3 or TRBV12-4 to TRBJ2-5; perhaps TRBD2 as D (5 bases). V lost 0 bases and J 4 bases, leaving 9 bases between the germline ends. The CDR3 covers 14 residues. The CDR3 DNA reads TGTGCCAGCAGTTTAGCGGGAGCCGGAGAGACCCAGTACTTC. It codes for CASSLAGAGETQYF.

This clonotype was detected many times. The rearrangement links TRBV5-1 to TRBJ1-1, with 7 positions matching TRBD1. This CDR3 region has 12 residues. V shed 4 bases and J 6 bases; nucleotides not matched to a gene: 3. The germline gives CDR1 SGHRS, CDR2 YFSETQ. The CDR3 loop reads CASSPTGSEAFF. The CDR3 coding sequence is TGCGCCAGCAGCCCGACAGGGTCTGAAGCTTTCTTT.

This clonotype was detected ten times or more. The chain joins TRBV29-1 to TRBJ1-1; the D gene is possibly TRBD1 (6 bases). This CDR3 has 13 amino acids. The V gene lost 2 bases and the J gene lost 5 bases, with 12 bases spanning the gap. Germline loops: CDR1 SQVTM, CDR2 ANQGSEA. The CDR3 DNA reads TGCAGCGTTGAACCCACAGGGTCTACTGAAGCTTTCTTT. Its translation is CSVEPTGSTEAFF. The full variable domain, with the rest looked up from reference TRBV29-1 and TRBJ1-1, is SAVISQKPSRDICQRGTSLTIQCQVDSQVTMMFWYRQQPGQSLTLIATANQGSEATYESGFVIDKFPISRPNLTFSTLTVSNMSPEDSSIYLCSVEPTGSTEAFFGQGTRLTVV.

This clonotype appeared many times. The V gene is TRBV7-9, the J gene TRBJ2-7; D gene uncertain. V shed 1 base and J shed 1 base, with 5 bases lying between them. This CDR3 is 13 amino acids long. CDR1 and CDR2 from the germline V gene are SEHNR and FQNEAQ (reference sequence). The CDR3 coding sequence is TGTGCCAGCAGCTTAGGTGCGTCCTACGAGCAGTACTTC. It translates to CASSLGASYEQYF.

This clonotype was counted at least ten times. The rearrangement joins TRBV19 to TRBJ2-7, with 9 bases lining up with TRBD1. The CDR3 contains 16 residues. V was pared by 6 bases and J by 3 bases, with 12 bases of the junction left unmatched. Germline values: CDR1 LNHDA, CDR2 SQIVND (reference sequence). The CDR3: CASSRGRGGQGYEQYF. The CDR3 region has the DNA TGTGCCAGTAGCCGAGGGCGCGGGGGACAGGGCTACGAGCAGTACTTC.

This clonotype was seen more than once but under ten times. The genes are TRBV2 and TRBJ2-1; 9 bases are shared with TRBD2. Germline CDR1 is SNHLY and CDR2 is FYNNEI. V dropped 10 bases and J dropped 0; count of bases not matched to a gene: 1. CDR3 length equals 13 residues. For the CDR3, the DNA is TGTGCCACGGGACTAGCCTCCTACAATGAGCAGTTCTTC. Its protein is CATGLASYNEQFF.

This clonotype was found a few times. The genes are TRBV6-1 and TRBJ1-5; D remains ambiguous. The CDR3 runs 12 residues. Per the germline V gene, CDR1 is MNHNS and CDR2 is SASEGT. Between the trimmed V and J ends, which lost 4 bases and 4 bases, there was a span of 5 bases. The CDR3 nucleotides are TGTGCCAGCAGTGGTCAGAATCAGCCCCAGCATTTT. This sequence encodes CASSGQNQPQHF.

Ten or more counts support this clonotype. The CDR3 sequence: CSVAETPAGQPQHF. In DNA, the CDR3 is TGCAGCGTTGCCGAGACGCCGGCCGGTCAGCCCCAGCATTTT. This chain joins TRBV29-1 and TRBJ1-5; D not certain. V lost 4 bases and J 6 bases, leaving 16 bases between the germline ends. Germline V gives CDR1 SQVTM, CDR2 ANQGSEA. This CDR3 is 14 amino acids long.

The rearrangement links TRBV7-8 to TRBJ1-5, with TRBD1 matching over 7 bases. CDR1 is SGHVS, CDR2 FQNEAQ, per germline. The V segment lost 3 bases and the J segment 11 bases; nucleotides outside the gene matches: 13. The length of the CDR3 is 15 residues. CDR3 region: CASSLPQGREETQHF. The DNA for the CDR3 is TGTGCCAGCAGCTTGCCACAGGGGAGGGAGGAGACCCAGCATTTT.

The CDR3 nucleotides read TGTGCCAGCAGTCCACCGCCCGGGACTAGCGGGGGGAGCTCCTACAATGAGCAGTTCTTC. Translated: CASSPPPGTSGGSSYNEQFF. This chain joins TRBV12-3 or TRBV12-4 and TRBJ2-1, with 15 bases fitting TRBD2. This CDR3 contains 20 residues. V shed 5 bases, J shed 0 bases, and the junction held 11 bases outside the gene matches.

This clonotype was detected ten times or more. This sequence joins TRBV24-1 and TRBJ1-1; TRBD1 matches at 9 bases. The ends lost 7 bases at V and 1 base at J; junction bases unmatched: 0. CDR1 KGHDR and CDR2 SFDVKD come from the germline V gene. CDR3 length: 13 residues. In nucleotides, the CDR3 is TGTGCCACCAGGACAGGGGGGAACACTGAAGCTTTCTTT. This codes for CATRTGGNTEAFF.

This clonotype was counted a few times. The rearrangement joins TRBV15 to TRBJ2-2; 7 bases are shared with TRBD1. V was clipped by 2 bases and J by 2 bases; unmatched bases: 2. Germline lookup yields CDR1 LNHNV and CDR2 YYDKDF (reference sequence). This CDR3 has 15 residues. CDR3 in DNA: TGTGCCACCAGCAGAAGGACAGGAAACACCGGGGAGCTGTTTTTT. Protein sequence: CATSRRTGNTGELFF.

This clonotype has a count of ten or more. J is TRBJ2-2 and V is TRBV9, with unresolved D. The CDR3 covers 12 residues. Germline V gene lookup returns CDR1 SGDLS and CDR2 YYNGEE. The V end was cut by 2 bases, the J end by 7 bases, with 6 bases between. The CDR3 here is CASSVINGELFF. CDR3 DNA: TGTGCCAGCAGCGTCATTAACGGGGAGCTGTTTTTT.

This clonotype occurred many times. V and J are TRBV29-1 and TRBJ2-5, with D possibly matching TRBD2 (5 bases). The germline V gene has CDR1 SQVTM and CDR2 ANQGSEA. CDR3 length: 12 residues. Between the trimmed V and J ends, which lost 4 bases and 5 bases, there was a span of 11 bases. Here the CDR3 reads CSVAWGEETQYF. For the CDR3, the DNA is TGCAGCGTTGCGTGGGGAGAGGAGACCCAGTACTTC. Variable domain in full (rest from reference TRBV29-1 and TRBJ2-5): SAVISQKPSRDICQRGTSLTIQCQVDSQVTMMFWYRQQPGQSLTLIATANQGSEATYESGFVIDKFPISRPNLTFSTLTVSNMSPEDSSIYLCSVAWGEETQYFGPGTRLLVL.

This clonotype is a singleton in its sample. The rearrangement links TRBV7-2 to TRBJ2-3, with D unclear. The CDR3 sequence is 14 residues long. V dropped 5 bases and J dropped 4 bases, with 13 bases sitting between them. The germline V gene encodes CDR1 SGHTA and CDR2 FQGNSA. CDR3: CASSRLHGADTQYF. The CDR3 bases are TGTGCCAGCAGCCGATTGCATGGCGCAGATACGCAGTATTTT. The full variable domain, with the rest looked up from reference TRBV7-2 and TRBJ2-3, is GAGVSQSPSNKVTEKGKDVELRCDPISGHTALYWYRQSLGQGLEFLIYFQGNSAPDKSGLPSDRFSAERTGGSVSTLTIQRTQQEDSAVYLCASSRLHGADTQYFGPGTRLTVL.

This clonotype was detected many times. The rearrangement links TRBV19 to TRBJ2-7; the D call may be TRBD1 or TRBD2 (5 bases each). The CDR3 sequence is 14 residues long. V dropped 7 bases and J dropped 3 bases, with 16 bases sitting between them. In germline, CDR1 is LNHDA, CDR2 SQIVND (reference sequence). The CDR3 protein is CASNSQGPIYEQYF. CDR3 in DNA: TGTGCCAGTAATTCCCAGGGACCAATCTACGAGCAGTACTTC.

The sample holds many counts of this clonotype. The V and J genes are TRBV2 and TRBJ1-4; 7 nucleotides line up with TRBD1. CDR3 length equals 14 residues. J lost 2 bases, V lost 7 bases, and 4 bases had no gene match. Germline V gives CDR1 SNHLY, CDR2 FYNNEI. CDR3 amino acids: CASTQGFTNEKLFF. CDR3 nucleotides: TGTGCCAGCACACAGGGGTTTACTAATGAAAAACTGTTTTTT.

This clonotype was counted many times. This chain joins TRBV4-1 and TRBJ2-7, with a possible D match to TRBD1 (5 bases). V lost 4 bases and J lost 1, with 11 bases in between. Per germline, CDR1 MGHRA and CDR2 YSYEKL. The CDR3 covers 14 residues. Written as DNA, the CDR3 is TGCGCCAGCAGCCTGCGGTCAGGGTCCTACGAGCAGTACTTC. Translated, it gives CASSLRSGSYEQYF.

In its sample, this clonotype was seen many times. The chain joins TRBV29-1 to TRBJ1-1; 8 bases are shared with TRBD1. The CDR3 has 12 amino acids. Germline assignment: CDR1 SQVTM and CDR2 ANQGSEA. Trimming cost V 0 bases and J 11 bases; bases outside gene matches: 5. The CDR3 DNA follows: TGCAGCGTTGAAGACTTTGGGACAGGCGCTTTCTTT. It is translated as CSVEDFGTGAFF.

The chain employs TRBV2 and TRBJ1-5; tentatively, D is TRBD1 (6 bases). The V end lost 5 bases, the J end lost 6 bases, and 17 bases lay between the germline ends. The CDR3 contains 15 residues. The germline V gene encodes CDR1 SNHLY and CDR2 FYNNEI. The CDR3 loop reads CASSLAGQGSQPQHF. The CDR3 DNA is TGTGCCAGCAGTTTAGCGGGACAAGGGAGTCAGCCCCAGCATTTT.

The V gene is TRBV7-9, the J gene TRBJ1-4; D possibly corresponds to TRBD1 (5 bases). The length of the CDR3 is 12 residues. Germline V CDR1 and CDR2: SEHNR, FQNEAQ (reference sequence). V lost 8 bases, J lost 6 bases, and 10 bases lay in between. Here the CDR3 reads CASGAGDEKLFF. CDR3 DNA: TGTGCCAGCGGGGCAGGAGATGAAAAACTGTTTTTT.

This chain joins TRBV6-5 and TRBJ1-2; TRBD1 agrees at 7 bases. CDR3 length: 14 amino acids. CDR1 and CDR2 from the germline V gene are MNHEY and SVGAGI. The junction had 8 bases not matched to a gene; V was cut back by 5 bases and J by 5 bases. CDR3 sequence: CASSKGAGIYGYTF. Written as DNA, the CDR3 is TGTGCCAGCAGTAAGGGGGCTGGTATTTATGGCTACACCTTC.

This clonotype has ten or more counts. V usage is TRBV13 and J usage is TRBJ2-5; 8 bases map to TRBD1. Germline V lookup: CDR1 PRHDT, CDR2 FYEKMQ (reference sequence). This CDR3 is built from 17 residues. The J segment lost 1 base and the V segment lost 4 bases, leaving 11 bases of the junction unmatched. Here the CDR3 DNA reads TGTGCCAGCAGCTCCAGGACAGGGATTGTTCGCCAAGAGACCCAGTACTTC. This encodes CASSSRTGIVRQETQYF. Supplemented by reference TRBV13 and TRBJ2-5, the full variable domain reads AAGVIQSPRHLIKEKRETATLKCYPIPRHDTVYWYQQGPGQDPQFLISFYEKMQSDKGSIPDRFSAQQFSDYHSELNMSSLELGDSALYFCASSSRTGIVRQETQYFGPGTRLLVL.

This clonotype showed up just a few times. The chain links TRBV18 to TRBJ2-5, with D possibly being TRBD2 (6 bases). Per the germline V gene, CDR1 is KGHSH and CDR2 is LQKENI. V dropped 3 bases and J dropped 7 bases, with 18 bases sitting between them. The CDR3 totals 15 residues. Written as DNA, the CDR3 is TGTGCCAGCTCACCCTCGGTTGGATACGGGGGGACCCAGTACTTC. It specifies CASSPSVGYGGTQYF. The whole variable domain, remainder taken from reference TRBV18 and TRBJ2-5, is NAGVMQNPRHLVRRRGQEARLRCSPMKGHSHVYWYRQLPEEGLKFMVYLQKENIIDESGMPKERFSAEFPKEGPSILRIQQVVRGDSAAYFCASSPSVGYGGTQYFGPGTRLLVL.

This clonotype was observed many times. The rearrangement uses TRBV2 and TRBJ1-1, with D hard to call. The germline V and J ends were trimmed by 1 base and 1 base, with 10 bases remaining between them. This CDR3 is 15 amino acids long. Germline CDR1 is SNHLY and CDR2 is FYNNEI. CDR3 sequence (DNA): TGTGCCAGCAGTGAAGGGCCGATGACGAACACTGAAGCTTTCTTT. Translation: CASSEGPMTNTEAFF.